This note documents a single T cell receptor (beta chain) sequence. Per the original methods: For nucleated cells, counts were estimated from reference gene primer amplification. TCRdb's table, derived via immunoSEQ multiplex PCR, lists solely in-frame clones and lacks some. V and J calls plus clone size are reproduced from that table; the DNA served to infer D and trimming. The table shows more than 85,000 clones, with 70% to 90% occurring only once. This CDR3 region has 20 residues. The sample comes from a study of blood T cell repertoires in COVID-19. Study context: Sample material is recorded as cDNA or gDNA derived from T cells, B-cell-depleted T cells, or PBMCs.

The sequenced sample consisted of peripheral blood. The sequence derives from a man aged 50 to 59 with active COVID-19. The J gene is TRBJ2-1, the V gene TRBV21-1; TRBD2 is taken as the D call from the table, unchecked against the DNA. TRBV21-1 is shown as a pseudogene. The CDR3 protein is CASSKALLAGGHSSYNEQFF. The CDR3 nucleotides are TGTGCCAGCAGCAAAGCTCTCCTAGCGGGGGGCCACAGCTCCTACAATGAGCAGTTCTTC.